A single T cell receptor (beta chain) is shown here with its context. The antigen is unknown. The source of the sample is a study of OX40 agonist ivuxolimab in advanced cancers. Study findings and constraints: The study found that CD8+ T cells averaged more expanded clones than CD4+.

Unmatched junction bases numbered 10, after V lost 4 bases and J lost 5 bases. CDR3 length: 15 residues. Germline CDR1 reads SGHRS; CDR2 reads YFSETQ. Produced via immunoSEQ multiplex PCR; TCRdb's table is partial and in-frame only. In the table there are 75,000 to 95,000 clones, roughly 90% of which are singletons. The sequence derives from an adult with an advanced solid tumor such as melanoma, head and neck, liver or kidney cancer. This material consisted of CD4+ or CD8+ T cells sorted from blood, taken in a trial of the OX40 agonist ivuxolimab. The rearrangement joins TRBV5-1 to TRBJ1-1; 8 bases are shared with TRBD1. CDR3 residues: CASSRIRGLRTEAFF. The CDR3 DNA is TGCGCCAGCAGCAGGATCAGGGGGCTGAGAACTGAAGCTTTCTTT.